This TCR beta chain was identified during a study of CD8+CD57+ T cells in acquired aplastic anemia. Background on the study: DNA from sorted CD4+ and CD8+ cells averaged about 3.2 ug. Study results and limitations: The same twenty-nine CD8+ CDR3 sequences occurred in patients and in controls.

This clonotype appeared once. Its antigen remains unidentified. Germline CDR1 DFQATT, CDR2 SNEGSKA (reference sequence). CDR3 length: 17 residues. Trimming at V came to 6 bases and at J to 9 bases, leaving 18 bases not matched to a gene. Genomic DNA served as template for TCR beta VDJ and CDR3 profiling. TCRdb processed the reads anew with MiXCR; each CDR3 protein has one entry. This table holds about 400,000 distinct CDR3 sequences, 60% to 80% found once. Sample: sorted CD4+, CD8+, or CD8+CD57+ T cells (not recorded which) from PBMCs. The rearrangement uses TRBV20-1 and TRBJ2-1; 12 nucleotides line up with TRBD2. The TCR originated in a human donor in good health, serving as a control. CDR3 in DNA: TGCAGTGCAACCGGGGCTAGCGGGGGGGCATTAAGCCGTGAGCAGTTCTTC. Amino acids: CSATGASGGALSREQFF.